These T cell receptor beta chains were read from a single sample in a study of OX40 agonist ivuxolimab in advanced cancers. Here immunoSEQ multiplex PCR was the method, and the copy in TCRdb shows in-frame clones only, minus some. The sample has under 40,000 clones, more than 60% seen once. Sequences were derived from CD4+ or CD8+ T cells sorted from blood, sampled in a trial of the OX40 agonist ivuxolimab. These receptors were taken from an adult with an advanced solid tumor such as melanoma, head and neck, liver or kidney cancer. Each CDR3 is given with its conserved first and last residue. D genes are given only for firm matches. Only some rows state a clone size, as once, few, many or a class for expanded clones.

V: TRBV18; J: TRBJ2-2; length: 18; D: NA; size: NA; CDR3: CASSPLTVGGANTGELFF; DNA: TGTGCCAGCTCACCATTAACTGTTGGCGGGGCGAACACCGGGGAGCTGTTTTTT
V: TRBV30; J: TRBJ2-6; length: 14; D: NA; size: NA; CDR3: CAWRTLAGANVLTF; DNA: TGTGCCTGGCGCACATTGGCTGGGGCCAACGTCCTGACTTTC
V: TRBV7-2; J: TRBJ1-2; length: 15; D: NA; size: NA; CDR3: CASSQIRAGRYGYTF; DNA: TGTGCCAGCAGTCAAATAAGGGCAGGCCGCTATGGCTACACCTTC
V: TRBV9; J: TRBJ1-4; length: 16; D: NA; size: NA; CDR3: CASSVAAIATNEKLFF; DNA: TGTGCCAGCAGCGTAGCAGCGATTGCAACTAATGAAAAACTGTTTTTT
V: TRBV28; J: TRBJ2-7; length: 18; D: TRBD2; size: NA; CDR3: CASLSLTTLAGGAYEQYF; DNA: TGTGCCAGCCTAAGTCTCACGACACTAGCGGGAGGTGCCTACGAGCAGTACTTC
V: TRBV18; J: TRBJ1-2; length: 14; D: TRBD1; size: NA; CDR3: CASSPGQGANGYTF; DNA: TGTGCCAGCTCACCCGGACAGGGGGCGAATGGCTACACCTTC
V: TRBV28; J: TRBJ2-7; length: 14; D: NA; size: once; CDR3: CASSLGSFSYEQYF; DNA: TGTGCCAGCAGTCTCGGAAGCTTCTCCTACGAGCAGTACTTC
V: TRBV6-4; J: TRBJ2-5; length: 15; D: NA; size: NA; CDR3: CASIPRGGDQETQYF; DNA: TGTGCCAGCATCCCCCGGGGAGGAGACCAAGAGACCCAGTACTTC
V: TRBV7-3; J: TRBJ2-1; length: 15; D: TRBD2; size: NA; CDR3: CASSLGAGGTNEQFF; DNA: TGTGCCAGCAGCTTAGGGGCGGGAGGGACCAATGAGCAGTTCTTC
V: TRBV6-5; J: TRBJ2-5; length: 15; D: TRBD2; size: NA; CDR3: CASRGAGGSSETQYF; DNA: TGTGCCAGCAGAGGAGCGGGAGGGTCGTCAGAGACCCAGTACTTC
V: TRBV28; J: TRBJ1-5; length: 15; D: NA; size: few; CDR3: CASRRGAYLKQPQHF; DNA: TGTGCCAGCAGGAGAGGGGCCTACCTTAAGCAGCCCCAGCATTTT
V: TRBV28; J: TRBJ2-2; length: 17; D: TRBD2; size: once; CDR3: CASSLSSGRINTGELFF; DNA: TGTGCCAGCAGTTTATCCAGCGGGAGAATCAACACCGGGGAGCTGTTTTTT
V: TRBV6-6; J: TRBJ1-1; length: 14; D: TRBD1; size: NA; CDR3: CASSSGTGNTEAFF; DNA: TGTGCCAGCAGTTCGGGGACAGGGAACACTGAAGCTTTCTTT
V: TRBV15; J: TRBJ2-7; length: 13; D: NA; size: NA; CDR3: CATSRDRRYEQYF; DNA: TGTGCCACCAGCAGAGATAGGCGCTACGAGCAGTACTTC
V: TRBV10-1; J: TRBJ2-7; length: 16; D: NA; size: few; CDR3: CASSESIGASSYEQYF; DNA: TGCGCCAGCAGTGAGTCGATAGGGGCCAGCTCCTACGAGCAGTACTTC
V: TRBV4-1; J: TRBJ1-1; length: 14; D: NA; size: few; CDR3: CASSAGNVNTEAFF; DNA: TGCGCCAGCAGCGCTGGGAACGTGAACACTGAAGCTTTCTTT
V: TRBV12-5; J: TRBJ2-1; length: 10; D: NA; size: NA; CDR3: CASGDSQQFF; DNA: TGTGCTAGTGGCGATAGCCAGCAGTTCTTC
V: TRBV7-2; J: TRBJ2-1; length: 15; D: TRBD1; size: NA; CDR3: CASRVTGGAGNEQFF; DNA: TGTGCCAGCAGGGTGACAGGGGGCGCGGGCAATGAGCAGTTCTTC
V: TRBV12-5; J: TRBJ2-1; length: 15; D: TRBD2; size: once; CDR3: CASGLGLAGADEQFF; DNA: TGTGCTAGTGGTTTGGGACTAGCGGGAGCGGATGAGCAGTTCTTC
V: TRBV7-9; J: TRBJ1-2; length: 10; D: NA; size: NA; CDR3: CASSRQVNTF; DNA: TGTGCCAGCAGCCGACAGGTTAACACCTTC
V: TRBV30; J: TRBJ1-1; length: 12; D: NA; size: NA; CDR3: CAWSVSLFEAFF; DNA: TGTGCCTGGAGTGTCAGTCTCTTTGAAGCTTTCTTT
V: TRBV5-4; J: TRBJ2-5; length: 14; D: TRBD2; size: NA; CDR3: CASSPGLAGETQYF; DNA: TGTGCCAGCAGCCCGGGACTAGCGGGAGAGACCCAGTACTTC
V: TRBV6-6; J: TRBJ1-5; length: 15; D: TRBD1; size: NA; CDR3: CASRMGGQINQPQHF; DNA: TGTGCCAGCAGGATGGGGGGACAGATCAATCAGCCCCAGCATTTT
V: TRBV5-4; J: TRBJ1-1; length: 13; D: TRBD1; size: NA; CDR3: CASSWTGRPEAFF; DNA: TGTGCCAGCAGCTGGACAGGACGGCCTGAAGCTTTCTTT
V: TRBV6-5; J: TRBJ1-3; length: 14; D: NA; size: NA; CDR3: CASSYKGQGNTIYF; DNA: TGTGCCAGCAGTTATAAGGGGCAGGGAAACACCATATATTTT
V: TRBV10-2; J: TRBJ1-5; length: 15; D: NA; size: few; CDR3: CASSETAGAGQPQHF; DNA: TGCGCCAGCAGTGAGACAGCAGGGGCCGGGCAGCCCCAGCATTTT
V: TRBV18; J: TRBJ1-5; length: 13; D: NA; size: few; CDR3: CASSPGGAQPQHF; DNA: TGTGCCAGCTCACCGGGAGGGGCTCAGCCCCAGCATTTT
V: TRBV18; J: TRBJ1-2; length: 16; D: TRBD1; size: medium-sized; CDR3: CASSQIPGQGNYGYTF; DNA: TGTGCCAGCTCTCAAATTCCGGGACAGGGAAACTATGGCTACACCTTC
V: TRBV9; J: TRBJ1-3; length: 14; D: NA; size: NA; CDR3: CASRAGSTGNTIYF; DNA: TGTGCCAGCAGGGCCGGTAGTACTGGAAACACCATATATTTT
V: TRBV29-1; J: TRBJ2-2; length: 14; D: NA; size: NA; CDR3: CSVGTGTNTGELFF; DNA: TGCAGCGTTGGAACAGGGACGAACACCGGGGAGCTGTTTTTT
V: TRBV7-8; J: TRBJ2-5; length: 14; D: TRBD2; size: NA; CDR3: CASSLRTRGETQYF; DNA: TGTGCCAGCAGCTTAAGGACTAGAGGGGAGACCCAGTACTTC
V: TRBV29-1; J: TRBJ2-7; length: 13; D: TRBD1; size: NA; CDR3: CSVLDRGGHEQYF; DNA: TGCAGCGTTTTGGACAGGGGAGGGCACGAGCAGTACTTC
V: TRBV27; J: TRBJ2-3; length: 14; D: TRBD1; size: NA; CDR3: CASSSTGRTDTQYF; DNA: TGTGCCAGCAGTTCGACAGGGCGCACAGATACGCAGTATTTT
V: TRBV28; J: TRBJ1-5; length: 13; D: NA; size: few; CDR3: CAGQAYSNQPQHF; DNA: TGTGCCGGACAAGCTTATAGCAATCAGCCCCAGCATTTT
V: TRBV7-9; J: TRBJ2-5; length: 14; D: TRBD1; size: NA; CDR3: CASSLTGGQETQYF; DNA: TGTGCCAGCAGCTTAACAGGGGGCCAAGAGACCCAGTACTTC
V: TRBV7-2; J: TRBJ2-5; length: 15; D: NA; size: NA; CDR3: CASSLGNTYQETQYF; DNA: TGTGCCAGCAGCTTAGGAAATACCTATCAAGAGACCCAGTACTTC
V: TRBV5-1; J: TRBJ2-3; length: 14; D: NA; size: NA; CDR3: CASSLASSTDTQYF; DNA: TGCGCCAGCAGCTTGGCCAGTAGCACAGATACGCAGTATTTT
V: TRBV19; J: TRBJ2-7; length: 14; D: NA; size: NA; CDR3: CASSLSGPGYEQYF; DNA: TGTGCCAGTAGTCTCTCCGGGCCCGGCTACGAGCAGTACTTC
V: TRBV19; J: TRBJ1-2; length: 12; D: NA; size: NA; CDR3: CASTGQGGGYTF; DNA: TGTGCCAGTACGGGGCAGGGAGGAGGCTACACCTTC
V: TRBV28; J: TRBJ2-3; length: 14; D: NA; size: NA; CDR3: CASSLGGSGATQYF; DNA: TGTGCCAGCAGTTTAGGGGGGTCGGGTGCTACGCAGTATTTT
V: TRBV15; J: TRBJ1-2; length: 16; D: NA; size: NA; CDR3: CATSRDPDSRLRGYTF; DNA: TGTGCCACCAGCAGAGATCCGGACAGTCGTCTGAGGGGCTACACCTTC
V: TRBV15; J: TRBJ2-1; length: 14; D: NA; size: NA; CDR3: CATSRAGAYNEQFF; DNA: TGTGCCACCAGCAGAGCGGGGGCCTACAATGAGCAGTTCTTC
V: TRBV5-4; J: TRBJ2-3; length: 15; D: NA; size: NA; CDR3: CASSWEQGMTDTQYF; DNA: TGTGCCAGCAGCTGGGAGCAGGGGATGACAGATACGCAGTATTTT
V: TRBV9; J: TRBJ1-3; length: 14; D: NA; size: NA; CDR3: CASSGGGSGNTIYF; DNA: TGTGCCAGCAGCGGAGGTGGATCTGGAAACACCATATATTTT
V: TRBV6-6; J: TRBJ1-5; length: 15; D: TRBD1; size: once; CDR3: CASSWGQGSLQPQHF; DNA: TGTGCCAGCAGTTGGGGACAGGGGAGCCTTCAGCCCCAGCATTTT
V: TRBV6-6; J: TRBJ1-2; length: 14; D: NA; size: once; CDR3: CASGRPGSLYGYTF; DNA: TGTGCCAGCGGGCGGCCGGGTTCTCTCTATGGCTACACCTTC
V: TRBV5-4; J: TRBJ1-3; length: 16; D: TRBD1; size: NA; CDR3: CASSLGTGVSGNTIYF; DNA: TGTGCCAGCAGCTTGGGGACAGGGGTCTCTGGAAACACCATATATTTT
V: TRBV6-1; J: TRBJ1-2; length: 14; D: TRBD1; size: NA; CDR3: CASSEEAGGWGYTF; DNA: TGTGCCAGCAGTGAAGAGGCAGGGGGATGGGGCTACACCTTC
V: TRBV7-9; J: TRBJ1-2; length: 13; D: NA; size: NA; CDR3: CASSVPGGYGYTF; DNA: TGTGCCAGCAGCGTGCCCGGGGGCTATGGCTACACCTTC
V: TRBV5-1; J: TRBJ2-7; length: 14; D: NA; size: NA; CDR3: CASSIGQPTYEQYF; DNA: TGCGCCAGCAGCATTGGACAGCCCACCTACGAGCAGTACTTC
V: TRBV18; J: TRBJ2-2; length: 15; D: NA; size: NA; CDR3: CASSPQGVNTGELFF; DNA: TGTGCCAGCTCACCACAGGGGGTGAACACCGGGGAGCTGTTTTTT
V: TRBV19; J: TRBJ1-5; length: 13; D: NA; size: few; CDR3: CASRYRSAQPQHF; DNA: TGTGCCAGTAGATACAGGAGCGCGCAGCCCCAGCATTTT
V: TRBV10-3; J: TRBJ2-1; length: 15; D: TRBD2; size: NA; CDR3: CASGSAGVVADEQFF; DNA: TGTGCCTCGGGATCAGCGGGAGTAGTTGCGGATGAGCAGTTCTTC
V: TRBV4-3; J: TRBJ2-3; length: 15; D: TRBD2; size: NA; CDR3: CASSQAGGRADTQYF; DNA: TGCGCCAGCAGCCAAGCTGGCGGGAGGGCAGATACGCAGTATTTT